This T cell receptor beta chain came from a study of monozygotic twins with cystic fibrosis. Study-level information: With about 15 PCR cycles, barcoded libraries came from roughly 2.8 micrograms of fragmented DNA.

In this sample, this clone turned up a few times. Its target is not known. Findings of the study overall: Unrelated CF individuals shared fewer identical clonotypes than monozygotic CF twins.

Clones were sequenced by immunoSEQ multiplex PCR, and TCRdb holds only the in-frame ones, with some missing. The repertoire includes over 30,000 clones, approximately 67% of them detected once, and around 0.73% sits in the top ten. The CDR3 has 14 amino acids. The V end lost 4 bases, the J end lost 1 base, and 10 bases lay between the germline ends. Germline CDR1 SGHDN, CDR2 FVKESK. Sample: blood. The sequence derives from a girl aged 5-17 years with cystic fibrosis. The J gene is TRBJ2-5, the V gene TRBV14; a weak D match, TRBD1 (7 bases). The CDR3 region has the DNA TGTGCCAGCAGCCGCGGGGACAGCCAAGAGACCCAGTACTTC. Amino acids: CASSRGDSQETQYF.